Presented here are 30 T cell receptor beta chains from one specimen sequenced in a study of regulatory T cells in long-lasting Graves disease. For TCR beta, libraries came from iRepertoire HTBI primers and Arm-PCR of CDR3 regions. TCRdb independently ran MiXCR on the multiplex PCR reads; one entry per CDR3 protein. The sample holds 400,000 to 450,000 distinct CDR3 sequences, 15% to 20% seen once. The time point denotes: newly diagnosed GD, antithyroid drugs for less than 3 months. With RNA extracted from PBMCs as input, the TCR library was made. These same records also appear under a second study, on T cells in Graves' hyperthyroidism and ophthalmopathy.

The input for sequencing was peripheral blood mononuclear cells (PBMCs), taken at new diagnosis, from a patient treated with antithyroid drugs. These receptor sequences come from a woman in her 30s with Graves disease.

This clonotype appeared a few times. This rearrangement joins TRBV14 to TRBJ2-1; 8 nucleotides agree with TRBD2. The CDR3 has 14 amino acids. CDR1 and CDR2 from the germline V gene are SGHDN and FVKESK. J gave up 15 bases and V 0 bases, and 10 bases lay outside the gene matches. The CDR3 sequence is CASSQDPSREARFF. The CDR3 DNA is TGTGCCAGCAGCCAAGATCCGTCGCGGGAGGCTCGGTTCTTC.

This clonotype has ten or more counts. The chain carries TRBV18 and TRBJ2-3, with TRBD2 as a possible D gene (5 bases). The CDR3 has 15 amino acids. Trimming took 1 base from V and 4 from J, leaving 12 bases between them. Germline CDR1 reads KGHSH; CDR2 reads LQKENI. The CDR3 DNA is TGTGCCAGCTCACCACGGGCCCCGAGGGCAGATACGCAGTATTTT. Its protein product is CASSPRAPRADTQYF. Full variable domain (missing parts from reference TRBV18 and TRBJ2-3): NAGVMQNPRHLVRRRGQEARLRCSPMKGHSHVYWYRQLPEEGLKFMVYLQKENIIDESGMPKERFSAEFPKEGPSILRIQQVVRGDSAAYFCASSPRAPRADTQYFGPGTRLTVL.

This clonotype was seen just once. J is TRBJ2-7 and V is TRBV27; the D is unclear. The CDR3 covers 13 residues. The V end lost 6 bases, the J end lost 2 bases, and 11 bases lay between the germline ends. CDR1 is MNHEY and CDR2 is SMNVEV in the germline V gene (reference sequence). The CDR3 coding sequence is TGTGCCAGCAGCCTGACATTGACCTACGAGCAGTACTTC. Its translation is CASSLTLTYEQYF.

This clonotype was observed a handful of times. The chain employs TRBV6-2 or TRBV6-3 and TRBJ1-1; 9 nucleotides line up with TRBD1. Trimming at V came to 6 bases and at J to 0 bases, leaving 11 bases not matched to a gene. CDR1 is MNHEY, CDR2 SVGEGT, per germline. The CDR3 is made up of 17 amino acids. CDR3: CASSEDRGSFMNTEAFF. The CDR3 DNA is TGTGCCAGCAGCGAGGACAGGGGAAGTTTCATGAACACTGAAGCTTTCTTT.

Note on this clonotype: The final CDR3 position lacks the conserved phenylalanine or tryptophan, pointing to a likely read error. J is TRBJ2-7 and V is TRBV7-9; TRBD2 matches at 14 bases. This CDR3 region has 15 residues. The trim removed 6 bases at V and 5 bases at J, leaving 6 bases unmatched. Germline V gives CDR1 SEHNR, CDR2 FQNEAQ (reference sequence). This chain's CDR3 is CASRGTSGRADEQYL. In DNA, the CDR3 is TGTGCCAGCAGAGGGACTAGCGGGAGAGCGGACGAGCAGTACCTC.

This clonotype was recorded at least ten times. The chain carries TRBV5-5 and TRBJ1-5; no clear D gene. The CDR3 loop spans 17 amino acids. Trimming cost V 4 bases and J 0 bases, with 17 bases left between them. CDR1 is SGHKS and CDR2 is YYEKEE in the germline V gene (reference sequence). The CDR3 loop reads CASSPRYPGNSNQPQHF. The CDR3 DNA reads TGTGCCAGCAGCCCGAGGTATCCGGGAAATAGCAATCAGCCCCAGCATTTT.

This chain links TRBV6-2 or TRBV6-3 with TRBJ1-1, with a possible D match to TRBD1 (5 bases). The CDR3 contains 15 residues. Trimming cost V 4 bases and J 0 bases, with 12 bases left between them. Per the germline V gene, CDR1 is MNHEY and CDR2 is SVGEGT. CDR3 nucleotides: TGTGCCAGCAGTTTAGGGGTGGGTATGAACACTGAAGCTTTCTTT. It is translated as CASSLGVGMNTEAFF.

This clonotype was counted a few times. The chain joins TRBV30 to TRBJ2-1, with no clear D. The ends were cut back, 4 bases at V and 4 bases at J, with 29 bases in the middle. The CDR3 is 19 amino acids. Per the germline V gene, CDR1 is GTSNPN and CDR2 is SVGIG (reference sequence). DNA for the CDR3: TGTGCCTGGACATCCCGTTACCGCACGGCGGTCGGCAAATACAATGAGCAGTTCTTC. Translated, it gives CAWTSRYRTAVGKYNEQFF.

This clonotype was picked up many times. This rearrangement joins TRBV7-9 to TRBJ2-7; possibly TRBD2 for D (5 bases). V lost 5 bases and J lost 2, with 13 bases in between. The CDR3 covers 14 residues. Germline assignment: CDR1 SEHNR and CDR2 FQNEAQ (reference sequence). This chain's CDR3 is CASSPKGVTYEQYF. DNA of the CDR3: TGTGCCAGCAGCCCCAAGGGAGTGACCTACGAGCAGTACTTC.

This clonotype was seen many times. The CDR3 DNA is TGCGCCAGCAGCTACCAGGGGGCGGCAGATACGCAGTATTTT. Amino acid sequence: CASSYQGAADTQYF. The chain links TRBV5-1 to TRBJ2-3; 8 bases agree with TRBD1. The CDR3 loop spans 14 amino acids. The germline CDR1 and CDR2 sequences are SGHRS and YFSETQ. V shed 3 bases, J shed 4 bases, and the junction held 4 bases outside the gene matches.

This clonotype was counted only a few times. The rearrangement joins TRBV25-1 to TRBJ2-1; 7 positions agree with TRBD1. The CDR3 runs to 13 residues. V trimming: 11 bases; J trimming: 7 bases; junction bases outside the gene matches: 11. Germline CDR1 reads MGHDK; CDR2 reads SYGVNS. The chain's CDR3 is CASYLTGTNEQFF. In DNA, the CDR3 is TGTGCCTCCTACCTGACAGGGACGAATGAGCAGTTCTTC. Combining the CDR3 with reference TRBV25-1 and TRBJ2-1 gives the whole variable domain EADIYQTPRYLVIGTGKKITLECSQTMGHDKMYWYQQDPGMELHLIHYSYGVNSTEKGDLSSESTVSRIRTEHFPLTLESARPSHTSQYLCASYLTGTNEQFFGPGTRLTVL.

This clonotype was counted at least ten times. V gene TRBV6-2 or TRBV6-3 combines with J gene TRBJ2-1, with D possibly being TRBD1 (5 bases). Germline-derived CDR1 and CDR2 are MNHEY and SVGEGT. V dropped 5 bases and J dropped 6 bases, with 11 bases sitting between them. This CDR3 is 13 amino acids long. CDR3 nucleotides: TGTGCCAGCAGTACCAGGGAACGCAATGAGCAGTTCTTC. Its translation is CASSTRERNEQFF.

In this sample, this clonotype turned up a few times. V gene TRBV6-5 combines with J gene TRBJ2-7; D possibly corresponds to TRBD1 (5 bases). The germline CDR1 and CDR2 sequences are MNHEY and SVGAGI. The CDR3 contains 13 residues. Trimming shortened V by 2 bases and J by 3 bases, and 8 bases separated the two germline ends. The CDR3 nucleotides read TGTGCCAGCAGTTACAGCAGGGACTACGAGCAGTACTTC. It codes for CASSYSRDYEQYF.

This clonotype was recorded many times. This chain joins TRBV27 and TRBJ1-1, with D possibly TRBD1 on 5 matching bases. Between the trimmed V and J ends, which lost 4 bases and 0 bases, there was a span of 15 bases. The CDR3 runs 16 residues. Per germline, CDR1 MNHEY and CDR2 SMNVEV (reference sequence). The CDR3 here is CASSSGGGGMNTEAFF. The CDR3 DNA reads TGTGCCAGCAGTTCGGGTGGGGGGGGGATGAACACTGAAGCTTTCTTT.

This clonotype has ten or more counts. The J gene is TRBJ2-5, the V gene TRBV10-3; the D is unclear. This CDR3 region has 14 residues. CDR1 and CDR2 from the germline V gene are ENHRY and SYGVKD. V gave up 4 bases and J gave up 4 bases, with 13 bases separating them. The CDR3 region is CAISVTWSGETQYF. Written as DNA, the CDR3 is TGTGCCATCAGTGTTACATGGAGTGGAGAGACCCAGTACTTC.

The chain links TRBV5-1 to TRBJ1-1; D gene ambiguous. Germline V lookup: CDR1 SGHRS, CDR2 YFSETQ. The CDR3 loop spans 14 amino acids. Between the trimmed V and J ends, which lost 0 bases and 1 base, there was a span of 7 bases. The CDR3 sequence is CASSLGEQNTEAFF. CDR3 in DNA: TGCGCCAGCAGCTTGGGGGAGCAGAACACTGAAGCTTTCTTT. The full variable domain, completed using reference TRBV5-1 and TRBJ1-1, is KAGVTQTPRYLIKTRGQQVTLSCSPISGHRSVSWYQQTPGQGLQFLFEYFSETQRNKGNFPGRFSGRQFSNSRSEMNVSTLELGDSALYLCASSLGEQNTEAFFGQGTRLTVV.

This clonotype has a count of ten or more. The CDR3 DNA reads as TGCAGTGCCAATGCCTTGAGCCGTCTAGATACGCAGTATTTT. It specifies CSANALSRLDTQYF. The chain uses TRBV20-1 and TRBJ2-3; D unresolved. Germline assignment: CDR1 DFQATT and CDR2 SNEGSKA (reference sequence). The CDR3 is 14 residues long. Between the trimmed V and J ends, which lost 6 bases and 5 bases, there was a span of 18 bases.

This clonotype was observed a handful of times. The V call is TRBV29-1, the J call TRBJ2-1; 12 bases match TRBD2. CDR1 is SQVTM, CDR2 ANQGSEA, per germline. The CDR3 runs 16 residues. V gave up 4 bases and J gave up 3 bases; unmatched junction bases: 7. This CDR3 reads CSVAGTSGSDYNEQFF. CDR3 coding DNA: TGCAGCGTTGCCGGGACTAGCGGGTCCGACTACAATGAGCAGTTCTTC.

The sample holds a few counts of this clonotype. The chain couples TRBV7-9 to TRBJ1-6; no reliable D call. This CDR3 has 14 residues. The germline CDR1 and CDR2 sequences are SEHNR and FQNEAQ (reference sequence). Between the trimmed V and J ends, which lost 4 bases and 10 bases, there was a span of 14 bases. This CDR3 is CASSWEGLGSPLHF. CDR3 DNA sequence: TGTGCCAGCAGCTGGGAAGGCCTGGGCTCACCCCTCCACTTT.

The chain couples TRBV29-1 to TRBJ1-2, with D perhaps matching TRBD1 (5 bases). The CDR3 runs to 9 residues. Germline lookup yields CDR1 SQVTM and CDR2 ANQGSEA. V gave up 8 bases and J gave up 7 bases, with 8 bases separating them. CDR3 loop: CSTGGGYTF. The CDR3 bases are TGCAGCACAGGCGGTGGCTACACCTTC.

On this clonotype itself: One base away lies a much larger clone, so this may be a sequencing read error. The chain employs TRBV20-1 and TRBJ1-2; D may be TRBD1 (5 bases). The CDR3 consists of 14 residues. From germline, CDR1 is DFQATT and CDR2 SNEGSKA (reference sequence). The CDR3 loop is CSARDRVTGGGCTF. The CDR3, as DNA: TGCAGTGCCCGAGACCGCGTCACAGGAGGCGGCTGCACCTTC.

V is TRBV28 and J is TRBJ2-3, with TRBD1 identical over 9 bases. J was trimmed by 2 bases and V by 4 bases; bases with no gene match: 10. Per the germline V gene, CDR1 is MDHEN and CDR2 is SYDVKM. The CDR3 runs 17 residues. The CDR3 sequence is CASSSGTGREATDTQYF. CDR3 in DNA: TGTGCCAGCAGTTCGGGGACAGGGAGGGAGGCCACAGATACGCAGTATTTT.

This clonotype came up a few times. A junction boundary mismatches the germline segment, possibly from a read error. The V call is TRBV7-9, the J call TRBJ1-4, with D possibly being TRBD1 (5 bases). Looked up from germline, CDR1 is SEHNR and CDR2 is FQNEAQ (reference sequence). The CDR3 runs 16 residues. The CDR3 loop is CASSFKGTPTNEKPFF. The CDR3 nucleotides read TGTGCCAGCAGCTTTAAGGGGACCCCAACTAATGAAAAACCGTTTTTT.

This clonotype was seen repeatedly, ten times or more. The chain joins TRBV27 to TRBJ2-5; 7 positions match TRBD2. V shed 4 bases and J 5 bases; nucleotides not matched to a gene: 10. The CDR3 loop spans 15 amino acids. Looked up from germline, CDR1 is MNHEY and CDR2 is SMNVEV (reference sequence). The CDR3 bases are TGTGCCAGCAGTTCCGGGACTATTAGATTTGAGACCCAGTACTTC. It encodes CASSSGTIRFETQYF.

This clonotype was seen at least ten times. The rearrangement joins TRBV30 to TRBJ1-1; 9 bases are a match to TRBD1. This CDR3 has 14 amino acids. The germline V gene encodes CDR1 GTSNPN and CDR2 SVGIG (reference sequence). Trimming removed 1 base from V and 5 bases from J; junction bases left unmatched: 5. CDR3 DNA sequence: TGTGCCTGGAGTGCCGGGACAGGGTTGACTGAAGCTTTCTTT. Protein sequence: CAWSAGTGLTEAFF.

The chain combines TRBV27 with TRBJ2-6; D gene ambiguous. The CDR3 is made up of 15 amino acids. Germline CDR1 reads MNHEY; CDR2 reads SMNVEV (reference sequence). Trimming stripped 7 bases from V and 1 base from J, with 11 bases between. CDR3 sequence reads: CASTSLGSGANVLTF. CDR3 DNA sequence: TGTGCCAGCACCTCTCTAGGATCTGGGGCCAACGTCCTGACTTTC. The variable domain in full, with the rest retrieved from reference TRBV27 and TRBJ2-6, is EAQVTQNPRYLITVTGKKLTVTCSQNMNHEYMSWYRQDPGLGLRQIYYSMNVEVTDKGDVPEGYKVSRKEKRNFPLILESPSPNQTSLYFCASTSLGSGANVLTFGAGSRLTVL.

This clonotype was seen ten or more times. The CDR3: CASSLAGSSYEQYF. The CDR3, as DNA: TGTGCCAGCAGCTTAGCGGGAAGCTCCTACGAGCAGTACTTC. The chain joins TRBV11-2 to TRBJ2-7; D might be TRBD2 (5 bases). This CDR3 has 14 residues. Looked up from germline, CDR1 is SGHAT and CDR2 is FQNNGV. The V end lost 1 base, the J end lost 0 bases, and 7 bases lay between the germline ends. Complete variable domain (other parts from reference TRBV11-2 and TRBJ2-7): EAGVAQSPRYKIIEKRQSVAFWCNPISGHATLYWYQQILGQGPKLLIQFQNNGVVDDSQLPKDRFSAERLKGVDSTLKIQPAKLEDSAVYLCASSLAGSSYEQYFGPGTRLTVT.

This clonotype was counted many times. The CDR3 protein is CASSSHEQFF. DNA of the CDR3: TGTGCCAGCAGTTCACATGAGCAGTTCTTC. V is TRBV28 and J is TRBJ2-1, with no clear D. This CDR3 has 10 amino acids. V was pared by 4 bases and J by 8 bases, with 3 bases between. The germline V gene encodes CDR1 MDHEN and CDR2 SYDVKM.

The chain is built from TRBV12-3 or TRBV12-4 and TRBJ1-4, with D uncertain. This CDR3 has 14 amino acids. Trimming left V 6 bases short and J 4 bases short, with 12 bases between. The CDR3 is CASSGFGVNEKLFF. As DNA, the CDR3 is TGTGCCAGCAGCGGCTTCGGGGTTAATGAAAAACTGTTTTTT.

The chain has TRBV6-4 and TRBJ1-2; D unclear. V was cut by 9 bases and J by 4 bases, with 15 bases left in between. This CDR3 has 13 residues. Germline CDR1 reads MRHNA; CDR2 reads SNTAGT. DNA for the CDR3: TGTGCCAGTTCGGCTGCAGTTGGCTATGGCTACACCTTC. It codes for CASSAAVGYGYTF.